These 2 T cell receptor beta chains originate from one sample sequenced in a study of blood T cell repertoires in COVID-19 (dated by TCRdb to about 2020). The receptor library was made with the immunoSEQ multiplex PCR assay. Here the immuneACCESS table is served through TCRdb, limited to in-frame sequences with V and J called. Missing clones are a known gap in these copies; in checked studies unresolved V genes cover under half, and the rest lacks a known reason. A total of 280,000 or so clones appear in this sample, approximately 86% of them only once. The top ten clones comprise approximately 8.8% of the sample. Input material: peripheral blood. Source of these receptors: a young man with active or convalescent COVID-19.

The V call is TRBV7-9, the J call TRBJ1-4; weak D call: TRBD1 (5 bases). Germline V lookup: CDR1 SEHNR, CDR2 FQNEAQ (reference sequence). V lost 0 bases to trimming and J lost 8 bases, with 10 bases between them. The CDR3 extends over 14 amino acids. The CDR3 protein is CASSLAGGMEKLFF. In nucleotides, the CDR3 is TGTGCCAGCAGCTTAGCTGGGGGGATGGAAAAACTGTTTTTT.

There are a few counts of this clone. DNA of the CDR3: TGCAGTGCCAGTAGCCAGACATATCAGCCCCAGCATTTT. Translation gives CSASSQTYQPQHF. The gene calls are TRBV20-1 and TRBJ1-5; D is unclear. Trimming pared 6 bases from V and 5 bases from J, leaving 14 bases between. Germline V gives CDR1 DFQATT, CDR2 SNEGSKA (reference sequence). The CDR3 sequence is 13 residues long.